This TCR beta chain was profiled in a study of T cells after yellow fever vaccination. Study observations and caveats: Abundant contaminating clonotypes from the bulk population could appear in FACS-sorted repertoires.

In germline, CDR1 is SGHDT, CDR2 YYEEEE. Between the trimmed V and J ends, which lost 5 bases and 0 bases, there was a span of 12 bases. This CDR3 has 14 residues. They built TCR cDNA with 5'RACE template switching, a step that put in a universal primer site and UMIs. TCRdb called the 5' RACE reads again in MiXCR, with one record for every CDR3 protein. The data hold hundreds of thousands of distinct CDR3 sequences, with 13% observed a single time. For this clonotype: The antigen is not known.

The clonotype comes from a man aged 25-45 years who received the YFV17D yellow fever vaccine. Sequencing used PBMCs, obtained on the day of the yellow fever booster vaccination. The chain combines TRBV5-6 with TRBJ2-7, with D tentatively TRBD1 or TRBD2 (5 bases each). The CDR3 sequence: CASRHGTDSYEQYF. CDR3 coding DNA: TGTGCCAGCAGACACGGGACGGACTCCTACGAGCAGTACTTC.